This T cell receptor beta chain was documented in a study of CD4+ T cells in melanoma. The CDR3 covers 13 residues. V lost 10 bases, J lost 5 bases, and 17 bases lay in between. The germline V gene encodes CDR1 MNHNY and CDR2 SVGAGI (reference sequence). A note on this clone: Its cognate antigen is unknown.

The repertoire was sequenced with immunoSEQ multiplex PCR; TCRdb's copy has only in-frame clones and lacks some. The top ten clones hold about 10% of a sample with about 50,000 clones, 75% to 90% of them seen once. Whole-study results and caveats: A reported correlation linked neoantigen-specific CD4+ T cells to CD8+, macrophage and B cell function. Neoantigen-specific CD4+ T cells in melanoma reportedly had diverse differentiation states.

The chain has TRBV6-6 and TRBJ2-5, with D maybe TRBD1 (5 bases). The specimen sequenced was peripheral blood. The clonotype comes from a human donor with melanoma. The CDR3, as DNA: TGTGCCACCCAGTTACAGGACGGGGAGACCCAGTACTTC. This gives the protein CATQLQDGETQYF.